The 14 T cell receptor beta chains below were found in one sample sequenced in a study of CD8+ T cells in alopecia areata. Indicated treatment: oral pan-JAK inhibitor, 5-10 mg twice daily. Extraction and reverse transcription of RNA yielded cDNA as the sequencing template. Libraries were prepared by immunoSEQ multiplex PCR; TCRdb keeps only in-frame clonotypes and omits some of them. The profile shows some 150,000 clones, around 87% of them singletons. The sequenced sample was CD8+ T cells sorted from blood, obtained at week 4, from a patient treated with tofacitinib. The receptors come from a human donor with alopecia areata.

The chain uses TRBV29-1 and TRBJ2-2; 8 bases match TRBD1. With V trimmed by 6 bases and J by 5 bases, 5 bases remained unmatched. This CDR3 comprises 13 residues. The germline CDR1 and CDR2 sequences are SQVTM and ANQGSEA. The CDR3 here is CSVSGGATGELFF. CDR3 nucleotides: TGCAGCGTATCAGGGGGCGCGACCGGGGAGCTGTTTTTT.

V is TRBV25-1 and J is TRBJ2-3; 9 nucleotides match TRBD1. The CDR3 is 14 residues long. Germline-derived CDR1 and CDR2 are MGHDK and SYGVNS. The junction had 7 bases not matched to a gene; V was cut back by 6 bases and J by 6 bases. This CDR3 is CASSPDRGADTQYF. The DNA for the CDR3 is TGTGCCAGCAGCCCGGACAGGGGAGCGGATACGCAGTATTTT.

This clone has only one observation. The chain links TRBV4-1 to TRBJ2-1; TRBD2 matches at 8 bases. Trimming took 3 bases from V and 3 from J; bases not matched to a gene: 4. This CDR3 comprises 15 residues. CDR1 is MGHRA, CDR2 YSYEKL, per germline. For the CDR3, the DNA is TGCGCCAGCAGCCAGCCGGGACTAGACTACAATGAGCAGTTCTTC. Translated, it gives CASSQPGLDYNEQFF.

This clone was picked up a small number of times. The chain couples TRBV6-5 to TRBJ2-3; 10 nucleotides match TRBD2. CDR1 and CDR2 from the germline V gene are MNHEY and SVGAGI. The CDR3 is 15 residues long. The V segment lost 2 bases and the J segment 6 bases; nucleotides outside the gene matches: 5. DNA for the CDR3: TGTGCCAGCAGTTACATAAGCGGGAGGGGGGATACGCAGTATTTT. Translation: CASSYISGRGDTQYF.

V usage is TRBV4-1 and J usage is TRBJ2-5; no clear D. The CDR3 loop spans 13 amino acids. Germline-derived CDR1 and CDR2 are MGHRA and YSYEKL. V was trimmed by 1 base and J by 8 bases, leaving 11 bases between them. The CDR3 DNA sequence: TGCGCCAGCAGCCAAGCCGTATCGGAAACCCAGTACTTC. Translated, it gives CASSQAVSETQYF.

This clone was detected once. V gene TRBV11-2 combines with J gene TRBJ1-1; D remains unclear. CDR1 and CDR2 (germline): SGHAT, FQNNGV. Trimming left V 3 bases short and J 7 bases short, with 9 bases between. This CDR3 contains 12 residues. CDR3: CASSFGRNEAFF. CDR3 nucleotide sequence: TGTGCCAGCAGCTTCGGACGTAATGAAGCTTTCTTT.

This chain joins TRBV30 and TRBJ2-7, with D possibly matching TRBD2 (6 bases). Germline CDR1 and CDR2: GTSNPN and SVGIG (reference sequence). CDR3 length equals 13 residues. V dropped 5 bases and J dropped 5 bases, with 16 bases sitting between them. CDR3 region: CAWETSPQNEQYF. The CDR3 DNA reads TGTGCCTGGGAAACTAGCCCCCAGAACGAGCAGTACTTC. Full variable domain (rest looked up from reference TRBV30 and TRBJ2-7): SQTIHQWPATLVQPVGSPLSLECTVEGTSNPNLYWYRQAAGRGLQLLFYSVGIGQISSEVPQNLSASRPQDRQFILSSKKLLLSDSGFYLCAWETSPQNEQYFGPGTRLTVT.

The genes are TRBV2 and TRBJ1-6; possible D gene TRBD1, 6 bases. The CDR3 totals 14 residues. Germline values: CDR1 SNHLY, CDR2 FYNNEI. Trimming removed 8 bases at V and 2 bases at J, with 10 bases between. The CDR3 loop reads CASRTATYNSPLHF. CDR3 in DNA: TGTGCCAGCCGGACAGCGACCTATAATTCACCCCTCCACTTT. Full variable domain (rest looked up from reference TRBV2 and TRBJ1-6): EPEVTQTPSHQVTQMGQEVILRCVPISNHLYFYWYRQILGQKVEFLVSFYNNEISEKSEIFDDQFSVERPDGSNFTLKIRSTKLEDSAMYFCASRTATYNSPLHFGNGTRLTVT.

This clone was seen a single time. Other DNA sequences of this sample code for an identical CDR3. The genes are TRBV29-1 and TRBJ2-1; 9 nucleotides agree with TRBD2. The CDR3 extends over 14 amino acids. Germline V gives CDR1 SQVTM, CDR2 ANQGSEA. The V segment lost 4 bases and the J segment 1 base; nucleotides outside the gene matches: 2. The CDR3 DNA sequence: TGCAGCGTTGTCGGACTAGCGTCCTACAATGAGCAGTTCTTC. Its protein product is CSVVGLASYNEQFF.

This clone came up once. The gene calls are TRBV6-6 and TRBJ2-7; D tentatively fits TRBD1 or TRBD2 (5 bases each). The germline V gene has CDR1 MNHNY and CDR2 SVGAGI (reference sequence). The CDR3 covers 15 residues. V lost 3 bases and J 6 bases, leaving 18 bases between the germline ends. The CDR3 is CASSYLRQGEGEQYF. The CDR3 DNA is TGTGCCAGCAGTTATCTTCGGCAGGGAGAGGGCGAGCAGTACTTC.

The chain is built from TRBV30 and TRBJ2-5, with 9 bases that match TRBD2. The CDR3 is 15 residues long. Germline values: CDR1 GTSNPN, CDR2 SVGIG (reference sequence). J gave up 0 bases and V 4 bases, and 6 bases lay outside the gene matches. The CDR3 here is CAWIPASGNQETQYF. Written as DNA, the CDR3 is TGTGCCTGGATACCGGCTAGCGGGAACCAAGAGACCCAGTACTTC.

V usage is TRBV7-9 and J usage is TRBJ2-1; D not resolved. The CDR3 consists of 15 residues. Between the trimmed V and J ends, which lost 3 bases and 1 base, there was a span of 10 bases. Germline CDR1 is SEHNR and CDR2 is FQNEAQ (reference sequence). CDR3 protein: CASSFARLSYNEQFF. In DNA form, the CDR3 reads TGTGCCAGCAGCTTCGCCAGGCTATCCTACAATGAGCAGTTCTTC.

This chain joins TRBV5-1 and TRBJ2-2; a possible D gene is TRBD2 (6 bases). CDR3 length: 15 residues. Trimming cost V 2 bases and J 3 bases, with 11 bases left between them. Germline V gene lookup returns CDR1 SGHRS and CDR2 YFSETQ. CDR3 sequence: CASSLRRRDTGELFF. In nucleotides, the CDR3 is TGCGCCAGCAGCTTACGACGGAGGGACACCGGGGAGCTGTTTTTT.

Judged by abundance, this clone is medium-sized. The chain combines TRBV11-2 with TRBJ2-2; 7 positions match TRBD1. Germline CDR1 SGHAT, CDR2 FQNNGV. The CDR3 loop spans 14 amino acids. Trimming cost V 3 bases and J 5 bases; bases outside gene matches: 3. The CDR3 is CASSLQGVTGELFF. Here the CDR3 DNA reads TGTGCCAGCAGCTTGCAGGGGGTTACCGGGGAGCTGTTTTTT. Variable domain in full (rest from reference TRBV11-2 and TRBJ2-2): EAGVAQSPRYKIIEKRQSVAFWCNPISGHATLYWYQQILGQGPKLLIQFQNNGVVDDSQLPKDRFSAERLKGVDSTLKIQPAKLEDSAVYLCASSLQGVTGELFFGEGSRLTVL.